This T cell receptor (beta chain) was sequenced during a study of blood T cell repertoires in COVID-19 (dated by TCRdb to 2018 to 2021). The study in broad terms: Samples covering the acute and convalescent phases of COVID-19 were provided by collaborators in the United States, Italy and Spain. Sample metadata almost always included a de-identified subject ID, COVID-19 status, age in years and sex. Deeply sampled blood TCRbeta repertoires from subjects exposed to, actively infected with, or recovered from COVID-19 were included in the dataset. The repertoires were released in a freely available public database intended as a resource for research on the immune response to SARS-CoV-2. Where available, HLA class I and class II types were obtained from metadata supplied by the sample provider rather than from assay-based typing. The prospective study material was composed of cDNA or gDNA derived from T cells, B-cell-depleted T cells, or PBMCs. Samples were obtained from the ongoing ImmuneRACE study (first 160 participants) and from over 1,000 subjects provided by 6 global collaborators. Overall study outcomes, separate from this receptor: How much clinical and demographic metadata was included differed by source and by participant, and the metadata was provided uncurated.

V lost 3 bases and J lost 2 bases, and the count of bases not matched to a germline gene is 3. The germline V gene encodes CDR1 LNHDA and CDR2 SQIVND (reference sequence). The CDR3 numbers 15 residues from cysteine through phenylalanine. Of all the DNA, just the CDR3 is kept, 45 bases in frame from base 1. Whole blood was collected in K2EDTA tubes by collaborating institutions according to the institutions' own protocols. For TCRbeta analysis, collaborator samples were shipped as frozen whole blood, as isolated PBMCs, or as DNA extracted from either sample type. Comments on this clone: The specificity of this receptor is unknown. No clone much larger than this one lies a single base away; base qualities are absent.

TCRbeta CDR3 regions were amplified from genomic DNA by means of the immunoSEQ Assay, a bias-controlled multiplex PCR. As for how the authors treated the data: The number of nucleated cells in each sample was estimated by amplification of reference gene primers within the assay. To quantify the absolute abundance of each unique TCRbeta CDR3 rearrangement, sequence reads were collapsed and filtered. Productive Simpson clonality was computed per sample as the square root of Simpson's diversity index over productive rearrangements. Sourced from immuneACCESS, this table was stored by TCRdb with only in-frame sequences that have V and J called. A share of the clones is absent; for the studies checked, an unresolved V gene accounts for under half, and the remainder has no known explanation. That table gives V, J and clone size, and the DNA gave D and trimming. The sample table shows more than 120,000 clones, and about 83% are seen once. The ten top clones hold roughly 8% of the sample.

Recombination linked TRBV19 to TRBJ1-5, with 8 bases in between that match TRBD1. The sequence derives from a woman in her 50s with active or convalescent COVID-19. The sample was peripheral blood. The nucleotide sequence is TGTGCCAGTAGTATTCGGACAGGGCGCAATCAGCCCCAGCATTTT. The encoded protein is CASSIRTGRNQPQHF.